The source of this T cell receptor beta chain is a study of graft-versus-host responses after intestinal transplantation. Across the whole study: In this cohort, recipients had multivisceral, liver-intestinal, or isolated intestinal transplants.

Some clones are missing from TCRdb's copy, which holds only in-frame ones; the method was immunoSEQ multiplex PCR. The data contain under 100,000 clones, around 90% of them singletons. Study-wide results and limits: Early after transplant, HvG clones declined as circulating GvH clones peaked.

CDR1 and CDR2 from the germline V gene are SGHDT and YYEEEE. The length of the CDR3 is 14 residues. V was shortened by 2 bases and J by 2 bases, with 11 bases between the two germline ends. A note on this clone: Antigen unknown.

This sample comprised PBMCs, obtained around 450 days after intestinal transplant. This TCR came from a human patient who received an intestinal transplant, so some T cells may come from the graft donor. V usage is TRBV5-6 and J usage is TRBJ2-7; no clear D gene. Here the CDR3 DNA reads TGTGCCAGCAGCTTCGGCCATCCAGCCTACGAGCAGTACTTC. Translated, it gives CASSFGHPAYEQYF. Using reference TRBV5-6 and TRBJ2-7 for the parts outside the CDR3, the full variable domain is DAGVTQSPTHLIKTRGQQVTLRCSPKSGHDTVSWYQQALGQGPQFIFQYYEEEERQRGNFPDRFSGHQFPNYSSELNVNALLLGDSALYLCASSFGHPAYEQYFGPGTRLTVT.